The 5 T cell receptor beta chains listed next were all sequenced from one sample in a study of blood T cell repertoires in COVID-19. Profiling relied on immunoSEQ multiplex PCR, and the TCRdb table lists in-frame clones only, not all of them. The sample consists of 360,000 or so clones, around 90% of them appearing once. Sequences were obtained from peripheral blood. The origin of the receptors is a woman aged 55 to 70 with COVID-19, enrolled during active disease.

J is TRBJ2-3 and V is TRBV11-2, with 10 bases fitting TRBD2. Trimming cost V 5 bases and J 1 base; bases outside gene matches: 6. Germline lookup yields CDR1 SGHAT and CDR2 FQNNGV. The CDR3 is made up of 16 amino acids. CDR3 in amino acids: CASSARGTSGTDTQYF. DNA of the CDR3: TGTGCCAGCAGCGCCCGCGGGACTAGCGGCACAGATACGCAGTATTTT.

A single count supports this clone. The rearrangement joins TRBV15 to TRBJ1-2; TRBD1 aligns across 7 bases. Germline CDR1 is LNHNV and CDR2 is YYDKDF (reference sequence). The CDR3 runs 13 residues. Trimming removed 5 bases from V and 3 bases from J; junction bases left unmatched: 3. The CDR3 DNA sequence: TGTGCCACCAGCCCCAGGGGGGACTATGGCTACACCTTC. Protein sequence: CATSPRGDYGYTF. The full variable domain, its missing parts supplied by reference TRBV15 and TRBJ1-2, is DAMVIQNPRYQVTQFGKPVTLSCSQTLNHNVMYWYQQKSSQAPKLLFHYYDKDFNNEADTPDNFQSRRPNTSFCFLDIRSPGLGDTAMYLCATSPRGDYGYTFGSGTRLTVV.

CDR3 sequence reads: CSGGAGGTDTQYF. The CDR3 bases are TGCAGCGGGGGAGCGGGGGGCACAGATACGCAGTATTTT. V usage is TRBV29-1 and J usage is TRBJ2-3; 8 bases match TRBD2. The CDR3 has 13 residues. The trim removed 7 bases at V and 1 base at J, leaving 4 bases unmatched. The germline V gene encodes CDR1 SQVTM and CDR2 ANQGSEA.

V gene TRBV3-1 (or the pseudogene TRBV3-2) combines with J gene TRBJ2-5; no reliable D call. V was cut by 4 bases and J by 1 base, with 16 bases left in between. The length of the CDR3 is 16 residues. CDR1 is LGHDT, CDR2 YNNKEL, per germline (reference sequence). Written as DNA, the CDR3 is TGTGCCAGCAGCCTAACGCGCGGCGTGGCCCAAGAGACCCAGTACTTC. Protein product: CASSLTRGVAQETQYF.

The V and J genes are TRBV2 and TRBJ2-1; perhaps TRBD1 as D (6 bases). The CDR3 loop spans 13 amino acids. CDR1 is SNHLY, CDR2 FYNNEI, per germline. V lost 4 bases to trimming and J lost 8 bases, with 12 bases between them. The CDR3 is CASSVRTVDEQFF. The CDR3 nucleotides are TGTGCCAGCAGTGTCCGGACAGTCGATGAGCAGTTCTTC. Variable domain in full (rest from reference TRBV2 and TRBJ2-1): EPEVTQTPSHQVTQMGQEVILRCVPISNHLYFYWYRQILGQKVEFLVSFYNNEISEKSEIFDDQFSVERPDGSNFTLKIRSTKLEDSAMYFCASSVRTVDEQFFGPGTRLTVL.